The TCR beta chain described here comes from a study of blood T cell repertoires in COVID-19. Background on the study: Samples representing acute and convalescent COVID-19 were sourced from the United States, Italy and Spain.

Assignment of participants to cohorts was predicated upon participant-reported clinical history. Exposed volunteers were people who met a COVID-19 case within 2 weeks before study entry. With V trimmed by 2 bases and J by 0 bases, 3 bases remained unmatched. CDR1 and CDR2 from the germline V gene are SGHVS and FQNEAQ. The CDR3 extends over 16 amino acids. Authors' data handling: The assay estimated nucleated cells by amplifying reference gene primers. Clones were read by immunoSEQ multiplex PCR, and TCRdb kept only the in-frame ones, dropping some. The V and J calls and clone size were taken over from that table, and D and trimming were inferred from the DNA. Found here are around 190,000 clones, 80% to 85% of them singletons; the top ten hold more than 3%.

This chain connects TRBV7-8 to TRBJ2-1, with TRBD2 identical over 8 bases. The sequence came from a young woman who had been exposed to COVID-19. Input material: PBMCs or T cells enriched from blood (not recorded which). The CDR3 protein is CASSLLAGGSYNEQFF. CDR3 nucleotides: TGTGCCAGCAGCTTACTTGCGGGGGGCTCCTACAATGAGCAGTTCTTC. The entire variable domain, with the rest obtained from reference TRBV7-8 and TRBJ2-1, is as follows: GAGVSQSPRYKVAKRGQDVALRCDPISGHVSLFWYQQALGQGPEFLTYFQNEAQLDKSGLPSDRFFAERPEGSVSTLKIQRTQQEDSAVYLCASSLLAGGSYNEQFFGPGTRLTVL.